Given below is one T cell receptor (beta chain) in context. What it binds is unknown. The CD45RO-CCR7+CD27+CD95- phenotype denoted naive CD8+ T cells. This entry belongs to a study of CXCR3-negative and CXCR3-positive naive CD8 T cells. The study's findings and limits: Relative to CXCR3-negative naive cells, CXCR3-positive naive cells had more hydrophobic TRB CDR3s. For memory CD8+ cells diversity was much lower, but both naive subsets had comparably high diversity.

This CDR3 contains 14 residues. Germline assignment: CDR1 SEHNR and CDR2 FQNEAQ (reference sequence). It was by 5' RACE with UMI labels that the TRB cDNA libraries were prepared. TCRdb reanalyzed the 5' RACE reads, giving one entry per CDR3 protein sequence and no DNA. Its clone listing holds some 130,000 distinct CDR3 sequences. The sample consisted of naive CXCR3+ CD8+ T cells from blood. This sample's subset: CD45RO-CCR7+CD27+CD95- naive CD8+ T cells expressing CXCR3 (TNR3+). The chain has TRBV7-9 and TRBJ2-7; TCRdb outputs TRBD1, but without DNA this stays unchecked. This TCR derives from a human donor in good health. Some clones in this sample may be carry-over from other donors' samples. Here the CDR3 reads CASSLSAPRAGAYF.